This TCR beta chain appears in the sequencing data of a study of blood T cell repertoires in COVID-19. Study background: Whether acute or convalescent, the COVID-19 samples came from the United States, Italy and Spain.

Germline V gene data show CDR1 as MDHEN and CDR2 as SYDVKM. V was clipped by 6 bases and J by 11 bases, with 23 bases between them. The CDR3 has 15 residues. Assay: immunoSEQ multiplex PCR; the TCRdb copy retains only in-frame clones and omits some. The sample contains 45,000 to 55,000 clones, around nine tenths of which appear only once. This sequence originates from an elderly woman with acute or convalescent COVID-19. Sequencing was done on a sample of peripheral blood. The V gene is TRBV28, the J gene TRBJ1-5; D is possibly TRBD1 (6 bases). The CDR3 loop reads CASSSPDRGPGTQHF. The CDR3 DNA follows: TGTGCCAGCAGCTCCCCGGACAGAGGACCCGGAACCCAGCATTTT.